This T cell receptor (beta chain) was documented in a study of Graves' ophthalmopathy and Graves' hyperthyroidism. From RNA, the CDR3 regions of TCR beta chains were amplified and sequenced. RT-PCR with HTBI primers came first, then second-round multiplex PCR. From the multiplex PCR reads, TCRdb called clonotypes with MiXCR, one entry per CDR3 protein. In the table there are roughly 500,000 distinct CDR3 sequences, under 15% of which are singletons. The germline V gene has CDR1 MNHNS and CDR2 SASEGT. This CDR3 has 12 amino acids. For this clonotype: As yet, its antigen is unknown. A read error may produce the germline difference seen at one junction end.

Study results and limitations: Blood also held most thyroid clonotypes expanded above 0.001 frequency.

The sequence was obtained from a young woman with Graves' ophthalmopathy. The chain joins TRBV6-1 to TRBJ2-7, with D tentatively TRBD1 (5 bases). What was sequenced was blood. As DNA, the CDR3 is TGTGCCAGCAGTATCAGGGTCTACGATCAGTACTTC. Protein: CASSIRVYDQYF.